This paragraph covers one T cell receptor (beta chain) sequence. Cohort placement rested on clinical history that participants reported themselves. Germline V gives CDR1 LNHDA, CDR2 SQIVND (reference sequence). V lost 4 bases and J 4 bases, leaving 11 bases between the germline ends. This CDR3 has 13 residues. The data are from a study of blood T cell repertoires in COVID-19. Study information: Samples of COVID-19 (acute and convalescent) were obtained from the United States, Italy and Spain.

Clones were sequenced by immunoSEQ multiplex PCR, and TCRdb holds only the in-frame ones, with some missing. The sample records 200,000 to 250,000 clones, 86% being singletons. Sequencing was carried out using PBMCs or T cells enriched from blood (not recorded which). This receptor was obtained from a woman aged 45-59 years in a cohort exposed to, infected with or recovered from COVID-19 (not recorded which). The chain joins TRBV19 to TRBJ2-7, with D perhaps matching TRBD1 (6 bases). As DNA, the CDR3 is TGTGCCAGTAGTACCGGACAGACTTACGAGCAGTACTTC. Residues: CASSTGQTYEQYF.